Listed below are T cell receptor beta chains from one sample, sequenced in a study of siplizumab effects on memory and regulatory T cells. Measured with immunoSEQ multiplex PCR; TCRdb has only the in-frame clones, and not every one. The profile shows roughly 80,000 clones, around 90% of them singletons. The sequenced sample consisted of Tregs sorted from blood. The receptors were sampled from a human donor in good health. Both conserved end residues are part of each CDR3. A D gene is named only where the DNA matches it firmly. The size field is filled for only some rows; it gives once, few, many or a size class.

D gene: TRBD1
V gene: TRBV18
J gene: TRBJ2-7
clone size: medium-sized
CDR3 DNA: TGTGCCAGCTCACTCTTAGGGACAGGGTCTCAAGAGCAGTACTTC
CDR3 protein: CASSLLGTGSQEQYF

D gene: .
V gene: TRBV7-2
J gene: TRBJ2-3
clone size: .
CDR3 DNA: TGTGCCAGCAGCCGGGTAGTTACGCAGTATTTT
CDR3 protein: CASSRVVTQYF

D gene: .
V gene: TRBV27
J gene: TRBJ2-7
clone size: .
CDR3 DNA: TGTGCCAGCAGTTATCCTGCCCTACAGGGGGGGGACCACGAGCAGTACTTC
CDR3 protein: CASSYPALQGGDHEQYF

D gene: .
V gene: TRBV10-3
J gene: TRBJ1-1
clone size: once
CDR3 DNA: TGTGCCATGCGATTCGAAGTCGGGCAGAACACTGAAGCTTTCTTT
CDR3 protein: CAMRFEVGQNTEAFF

D gene: .
V gene: TRBV29-1
J gene: TRBJ2-1
clone size: .
CDR3 DNA: TGCAGCGTTGAACGGGGGTTGGGCAATGAGCAGTTCTTC
CDR3 protein: CSVERGLGNEQFF

D gene: TRBD1
V gene: TRBV25-1
J gene: TRBJ2-5
clone size: .
CDR3 DNA: TGTGCCAGCAGTGATCACGAGGGGGCCGGGGAGACCCAGTACTTC
CDR3 protein: CASSDHEGAGETQYF

D gene: .
V gene: TRBV11-2
J gene: TRBJ2-7
clone size: .
CDR3 DNA: TGTGCCAGCAGCTACTTGTACGAGCAGTACTTC
CDR3 protein: CASSYLYEQYF

D gene: TRBD1
V gene: TRBV7-6
J gene: TRBJ1-1
clone size: .
CDR3 DNA: TGTGCCAGCAGCTTACCCGGACAGGACATGAACACTGAAGCTTTCTTT
CDR3 protein: CASSLPGQDMNTEAFF

D gene: .
V gene: TRBV7-9
J gene: TRBJ2-7
clone size: .
CDR3 DNA: TGTGCCAGCAGCCCAGTCGGACTCGACGCCGACGAGCAGTACTTC
CDR3 protein: CASSPVGLDADEQYF

D gene: TRBD1
V gene: TRBV10-3
J gene: TRBJ2-7
clone size: once
CDR3 DNA: TGTGCCACCTCGGGACAGAAAAGCTCCTACGAGCAGTACTTC
CDR3 protein: CATSGQKSSYEQYF

D gene: .
V gene: TRBV5-1
J gene: TRBJ1-2
clone size: .
CDR3 DNA: TGCGCCAGCAGCCTGGGAGGTGCAGGGTCCAACTATGGCTACACCTTC
CDR3 protein: CASSLGGAGSNYGYTF

D gene: .
V gene: TRBV6-6
J gene: TRBJ2-2
clone size: .
CDR3 DNA: TGTGCCAGCAGTTACCTAAATACGAACACCGGGGAGCTGTTTTTT
CDR3 protein: CASSYLNTNTGELFF

D gene: .
V gene: TRBV25-1
J gene: TRBJ1-6
clone size: .
CDR3 DNA: TGTGCCAGCAGTGATGGGCAGAAAATATATAATTCACCCCTCCACTTT
CDR3 protein: CASSDGQKIYNSPLHF

D gene: .
V gene: TRBV6-1
J gene: TRBJ1-2
clone size: .
CDR3 DNA: TGTGCCAGCCGAGACAGCTATGGCTACACCTTC
CDR3 protein: CASRDSYGYTF